These 17 T cell receptor beta chains share one sample of origin, sequenced in a study of neoadjuvant anti-PD-1 for oral cavity cancer. The assay was immunoSEQ multiplex PCR, and TCRdb's table has in-frame clones only and misses some. In the table there are tens of thousands of clones, roughly 35% of which are singletons. Regarding time point: after neoadjuvant nivolumab, at surgical resection. Source: tumor tissue, taken after nivolumab (anti-PD-1) treatment. These receptors originate from a person aged 40 to 85 with oral cavity squamous cell carcinoma.

This clone came up a few times. The chain carries TRBV5-8 and TRBJ1-3; D is ambiguous. The germline V gene has CDR1 SGHTS and CDR2 YDEGEE. Trimming took off 5 bases at V and 4 bases at J, with 7 bases between the two ends. The CDR3 has 12 amino acids. Here the CDR3 DNA reads TGTGCCAGCAGTTCCAGGGGAAACACCATATATTTT. This encodes CASSSRGNTIYF.

The genes are TRBV7-2 and TRBJ2-5; 10 bases fit TRBD2. This CDR3 is built from 16 residues. Germline V gene data show CDR1 as SGHTA and CDR2 as FQGNSA. J gave up 5 bases and V 5 bases, and 11 bases lay outside the gene matches. CDR3 region: CASSPTVVAGGETQYF. CDR3 in DNA: TGTGCCAGCAGCCCCACCGTGGTAGCGGGGGGCGAGACCCAGTACTTC.

The genes are TRBV5-1 and TRBJ2-7; TRBD2 matches at 8 bases. Germline V gene data show CDR1 as SGHRS and CDR2 as YFSETQ. There are 14 residues in the CDR3. V gave up 2 bases and J gave up 2 bases; unmatched junction bases: 3. CDR3 nucleotide sequence: TGCGCCAGCAGCTTACTAGCGGTAACCTACGAGCAGTACTTC. Its protein product is CASSLLAVTYEQYF.

This clone was seen repeatedly, ten times or more. V is TRBV27 and J is TRBJ2-7; TRBD2 agrees at 7 bases. Germline lookup yields CDR1 MNHEY and CDR2 SMNVEV (reference sequence). The length of the CDR3 is 17 residues. V was clipped by 2 bases and J by 5 bases; unmatched bases: 15. CDR3 in DNA: TGTGCCAGCAGTTTACGCCCTGGGAGCGGGATGGGTCACGAGCAGTACTTC. Amino acids: CASSLRPGSGMGHEQYF.

This rearrangement joins TRBV2 to TRBJ1-2, with no clear D. The CDR3 contains 10 residues. Germline values: CDR1 SNHLY, CDR2 FYNNEI. With 11 bases removed from V and 8 bases from J, the gap between germline ends came to 12 bases. The CDR3 here is CAAARRGYTF. For the CDR3, the DNA is TGTGCCGCGGCAAGACGCGGCTACACCTTC.

This clone was recorded many times. J is TRBJ1-2 and V is TRBV6-5, with 7 bases matching TRBD1. Trimming removed 5 bases from V and 1 base from J; junction bases left unmatched: 7. CDR1 MNHEY and CDR2 SVGAGI come from the germline V gene. The CDR3 runs to 15 residues. Here the CDR3 DNA reads TGTGCCAGCAGTCGACAGGGAGGGGGTAACTATGGCTACACCTTC. Protein product: CASSRQGGGNYGYTF.

V and J are TRBV4-2 and TRBJ1-1; D call uncertain. The CDR3 contains 12 residues. Germline CDR1 LGHNA, CDR2 YNFKEQ. V gave up 2 bases and J gave up 11 bases, with 12 bases separating them. The CDR3 spells CASSQLYREAFF. In nucleotides, the CDR3 is TGTGCCAGCAGCCAACTATATAGGGAGGCTTTCTTT.

The chain links TRBV30 to TRBJ1-1, with D possibly matching TRBD1 (6 bases). This CDR3 has 17 amino acids. Germline CDR1 reads GTSNPN; CDR2 reads SVGIG (reference sequence). V lost 3 bases and J 3 bases, leaving 23 bases between the germline ends. CDR3 DNA sequence: TGTGCCTGGAGAGTTGGACAATGGCCAGGGGTAGACACTGAAGCTTTCTTT. It translates to CAWRVGQWPGVDTEAFF.

The table lists this clone with a few counts. The rearrangement links TRBV30 to TRBJ1-5; a possible D gene is TRBD1 (6 bases). This CDR3 comprises 13 residues. The V and J ends lost 2 bases and 4 bases respectively, with 9 bases between them. The V gene's germline CDR1 is GTSNPN and CDR2 SVGIG (reference sequence). DNA of the CDR3: TGTGCCTGGAGTCCAGGGGAGAATCAGCCCCAGCATTTT. Translation gives CAWSPGENQPQHF.

This clone occurred many times. The chain carries TRBV6-5 and TRBJ1-5; weak D call: TRBD1 (6 bases). This CDR3 has 14 amino acids. Trimming removed 6 bases at V and 2 bases at J, with 11 bases between. CDR1 and CDR2 from the germline V gene are MNHEY and SVGAGI. The CDR3 DNA is TGTGCCAGCAGGACAACAGGGCGCAATCAGCCCCAGCATTTT. Translated, it gives CASRTTGRNQPQHF.

The sample holds a few counts of this clone. This chain joins TRBV5-6 and TRBJ1-1; D is uncertain. Trimming took 4 bases from V and 0 from J, leaving 4 bases between them. The CDR3 sequence is 12 residues long. The germline V gene has CDR1 SGHDT and CDR2 YYEEEE. This CDR3 is CASSLLNTEAFF. For the CDR3, the DNA is TGTGCCAGCAGCCTTTTGAACACTGAAGCTTTCTTT.

V gene TRBV19 combines with J gene TRBJ1-5; D is unresolved. The CDR3 is 12 residues long. Germline CDR1 is LNHDA and CDR2 is SQIVND (reference sequence). Trimming shortened V by 6 bases and J by 0 bases, and 3 bases separated the two germline ends. The CDR3 region is CASRDSNQPQHF. The CDR3 nucleotides are TGTGCCAGTAGAGATAGCAATCAGCCCCAGCATTTT.

This chain links TRBV6-1 with TRBJ2-7; D uncertain. CDR1 and CDR2 (germline): MNHNS, SASEGT. V was trimmed by 1 base and J by 3 bases, leaving 4 bases between them. The CDR3 is 12 amino acids. The chain's CDR3 is CASSEVSYEQYF. As DNA, the CDR3 is TGTGCCAGCAGTGAAGTCAGCTACGAGCAGTACTTC.

This clone turned up a few times. The chain links TRBV5-4 to TRBJ1-5, with 7 nucleotides matching TRBD1. The CDR3 loop spans 15 amino acids. Losses at the gene ends were 4 bases for V and 2 bases for J; bases not matched to a gene: 6. Germline-derived CDR1 and CDR2 are SGHNT and YYREEE (reference sequence). The CDR3 DNA sequence: TGTGCCAGCAGCATACAGGGGTTAGGCAATCAGCCCCAGCATTTT. Its translation is CASSIQGLGNQPQHF.

The CDR3 region is CSVEGPGNEKLFF. The CDR3 bases are TGCAGCGTTGAGGGCCCGGGGAATGAAAAACTGTTTTTT. The chain is built from TRBV29-1 and TRBJ1-4; D call uncertain. Trimming took 3 bases from V and 5 from J, leaving 10 bases between them. Germline assignment: CDR1 SQVTM and CDR2 ANQGSEA. CDR3 length: 13 residues.

This clone was seen repeatedly, ten times or more. The chain carries TRBV6-5 and TRBJ2-5; D may be TRBD1 (6 bases). The V end was cut by 4 bases, the J end by 5 bases, with 20 bases between. The CDR3 length is 16 residues. From germline, CDR1 is MNHEY and CDR2 SVGAGI. This chain's CDR3 is CASSSSRGRGAETQYF. CDR3 DNA: TGTGCCAGCAGTTCTTCCCGGGGCAGGGGTGCGGAGACCCAGTACTTC.

V usage is TRBV6-5 and J usage is TRBJ2-3; a possible D gene is TRBD1 (6 bases). Trimming removed 2 bases from V and 6 bases from J, with 15 bases in between. The CDR3 has 15 residues. Germline assignment: CDR1 MNHEY and CDR2 SVGAGI. The CDR3 spells CASSYGTPPGDTQYF. The CDR3 nucleotides are TGTGCCAGCAGTTACGGGACACCCCCAGGGGATACGCAGTATTTT.